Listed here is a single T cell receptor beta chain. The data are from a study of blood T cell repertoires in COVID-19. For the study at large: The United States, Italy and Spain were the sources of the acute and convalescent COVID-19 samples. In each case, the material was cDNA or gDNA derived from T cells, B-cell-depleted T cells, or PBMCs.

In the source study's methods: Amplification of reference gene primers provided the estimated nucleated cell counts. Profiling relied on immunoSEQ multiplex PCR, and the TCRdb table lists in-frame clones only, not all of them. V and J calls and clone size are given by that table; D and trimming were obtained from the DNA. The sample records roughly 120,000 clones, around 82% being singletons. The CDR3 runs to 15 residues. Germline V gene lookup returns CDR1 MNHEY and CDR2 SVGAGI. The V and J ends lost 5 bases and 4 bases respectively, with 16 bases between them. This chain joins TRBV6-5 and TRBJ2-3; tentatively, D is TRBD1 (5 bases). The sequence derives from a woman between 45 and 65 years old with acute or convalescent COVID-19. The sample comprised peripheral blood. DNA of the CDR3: TGTGCCAGCAGTCCCCAGGGAATCGAGGCAGATACGCAGTATTTT. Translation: CASSPQGIEADTQYF.